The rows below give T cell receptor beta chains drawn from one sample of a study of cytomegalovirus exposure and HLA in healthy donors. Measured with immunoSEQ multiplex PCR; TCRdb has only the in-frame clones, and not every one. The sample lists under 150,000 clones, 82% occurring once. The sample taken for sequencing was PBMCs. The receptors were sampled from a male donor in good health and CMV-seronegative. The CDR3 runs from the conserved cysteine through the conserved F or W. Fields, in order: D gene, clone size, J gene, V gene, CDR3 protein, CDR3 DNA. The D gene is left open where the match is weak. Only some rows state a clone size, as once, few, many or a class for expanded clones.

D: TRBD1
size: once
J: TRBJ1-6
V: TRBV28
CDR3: CASSDRDRGNSPLHF
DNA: TGTGCCAGCAGTGACCGGGACAGGGGTAATTCACCCCTCCACTTT

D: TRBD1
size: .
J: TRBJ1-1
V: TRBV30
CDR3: CAWSVGGHPFNTEAFF
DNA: TGTGCCTGGAGTGTAGGGGGCCATCCTTTTAACACTGAAGCTTTCTTT

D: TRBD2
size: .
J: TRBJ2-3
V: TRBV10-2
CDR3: CASSESTPVGGPGDTQYF
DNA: TGCGCCAGCAGTGAGTCGACTCCGGTGGGAGGGCCGGGAGATACGCAGTATTTT

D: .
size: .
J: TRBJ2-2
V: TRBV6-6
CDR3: CASRLSGELFF
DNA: TGTGCCAGCAGACTCTCCGGGGAGCTGTTTTTT

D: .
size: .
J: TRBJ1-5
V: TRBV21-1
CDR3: CASSKVPDRWKGQPQHF
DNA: TGTGCCAGCAGCAAAGTCCCGGACAGGTGGAAAGGTCAGCCCCAGCATTTT

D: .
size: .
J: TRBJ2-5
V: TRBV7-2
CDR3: CASGGGLQETQYF
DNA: TGTGCCAGCGGAGGTGGGCTACAAGAGACCCAGTACTTC

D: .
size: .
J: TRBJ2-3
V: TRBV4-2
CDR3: CASSQAFSGSTDTQYF
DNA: TGTGCCAGCAGCCAAGCTTTTAGCGGAAGCACAGATACGCAGTATTTT

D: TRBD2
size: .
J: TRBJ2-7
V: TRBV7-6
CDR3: CASSPPIAGASYEQYF
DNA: TGTGCCAGCAGCCCACCGATAGCGGGAGCCTCCTACGAGCAGTACTTC

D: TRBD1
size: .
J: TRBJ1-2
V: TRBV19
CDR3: CASYSRGFGANYGYTF
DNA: TGTGCCAGCTATAGCAGGGGGTTCGGAGCTAACTATGGCTACACCTTC

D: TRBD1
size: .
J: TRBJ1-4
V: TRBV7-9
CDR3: CASSLVGGEKLFF
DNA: TGTGCCAGCAGCTTAGTAGGGGGCGAAAAACTGTTTTTT

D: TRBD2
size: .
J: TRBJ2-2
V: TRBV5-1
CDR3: CASSFPRGSGNAAGELFF
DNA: TGCGCCAGCAGCTTCCCCCGGGGTAGCGGGAACGCGGCCGGGGAGCTGTTTTTT

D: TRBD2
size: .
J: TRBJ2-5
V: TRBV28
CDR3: CASSSLAGETQYF
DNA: TGTGCCAGCAGTTCCTTAGCGGGAGAGACCCAGTACTTC

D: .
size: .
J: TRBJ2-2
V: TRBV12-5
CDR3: CASGLVEKAEVNTGELFF
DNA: TGTGCTAGTGGTTTGGTAGAAAAGGCGGAAGTGAACACCGGGGAGCTGTTTTTT

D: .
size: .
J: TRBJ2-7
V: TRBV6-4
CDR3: CASSPGGEGYEQYF
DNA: TGTGCCAGCAGTCCGGGGGGCGAAGGGTACGAGCAGTACTTC

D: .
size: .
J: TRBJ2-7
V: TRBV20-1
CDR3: CSATLGYEQYF
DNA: TGCAGTGCTACACTAGGCTACGAGCAGTACTTC

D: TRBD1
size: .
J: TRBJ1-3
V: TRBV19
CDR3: CASNRDRDGSGNTIYF
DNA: TGTGCCAGTAACCGGGACAGGGATGGCTCTGGAAACACCATATATTTT

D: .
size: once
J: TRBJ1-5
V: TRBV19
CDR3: CASSTRTDSNQPQHF
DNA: TGTGCCAGTAGTACCCGGACTGATAGCAATCAGCCCCAGCATTTT

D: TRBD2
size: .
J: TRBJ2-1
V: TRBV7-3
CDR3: CASSATSGRLNEQFF
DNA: TGTGCCAGCAGCGCGACTAGCGGGAGGTTGAATGAGCAGTTCTTC

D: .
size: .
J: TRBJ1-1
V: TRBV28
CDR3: CASMTGMNTEAFF
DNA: TGTGCCAGCATGACAGGAATGAACACTGAAGCTTTCTTT

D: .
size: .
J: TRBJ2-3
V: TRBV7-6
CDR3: CASSRTGDTQYF
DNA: TGTGCCAGCAGCCGAACGGGTGATACGCAGTATTTT

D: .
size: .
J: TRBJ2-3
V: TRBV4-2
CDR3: CASSHTSDTQYF
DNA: TGTGCCAGCAGCCACACTTCGGATACGCAGTATTTT

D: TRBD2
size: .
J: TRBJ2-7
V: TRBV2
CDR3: CASRDIRTSVGEQYF
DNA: TGTGCCAGCAGAGACATCCGGACTAGCGTGGGCGAGCAGTACTTC

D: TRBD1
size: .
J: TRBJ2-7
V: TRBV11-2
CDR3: CASSLGGQGHIRFHEQYF
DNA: TGTGCCAGCAGCTTGGGGGGACAGGGACACATACGATTCCACGAGCAGTACTTC

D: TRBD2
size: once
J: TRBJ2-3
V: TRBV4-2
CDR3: CASSQDRQPSGADTQYF
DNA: TGTGCCAGCAGCCAAGATCGCCAGCCTAGCGGGGCAGATACGCAGTATTTT

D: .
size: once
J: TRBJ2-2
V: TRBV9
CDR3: CASSEGTTNTGELFF
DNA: TGTGCCAGCAGCGAGGGGACAACGAACACCGGGGAGCTGTTTTTT

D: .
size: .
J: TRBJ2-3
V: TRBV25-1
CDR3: CASSSGADTQYF
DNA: TGTGCCAGCAGTTCAGGGGCAGATACGCAGTATTTT

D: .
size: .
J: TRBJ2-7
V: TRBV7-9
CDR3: CASSSQRVSYEQYF
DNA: TGTGCCAGCAGCTCCCAGCGGGTCTCCTACGAGCAGTACTTC

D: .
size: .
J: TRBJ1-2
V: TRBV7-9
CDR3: CASSLDSGSFYTF
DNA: TGTGCCAGCAGCTTAGATTCAGGTTCATTCTACACCTTC

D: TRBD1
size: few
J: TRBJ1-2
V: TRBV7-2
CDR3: CASSERQGGIDGYTF
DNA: TGTGCCAGCAGCGAAAGACAGGGTGGAATCGATGGCTACACCTTC

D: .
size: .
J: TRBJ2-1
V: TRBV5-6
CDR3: CAARGETKSSYNEQFF
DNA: TGTGCCGCAAGGGGTGAAACGAAGAGCTCCTACAATGAGCAGTTCTTC

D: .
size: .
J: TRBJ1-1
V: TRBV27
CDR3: CASSLNTGIPEAFF
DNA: TGTGCCAGCAGTTTGAATACAGGGATACCCGAAGCTTTCTTT

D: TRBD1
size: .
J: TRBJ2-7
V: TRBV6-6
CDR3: CASSYSRGRDEQYF
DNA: TGTGCCAGCAGTTACAGTAGGGGGCGCGACGAGCAGTACTTC

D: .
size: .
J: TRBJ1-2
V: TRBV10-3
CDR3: CAISESYGNHGYTF
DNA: TGTGCCATCAGTGAGTCATACGGGAATCATGGCTACACCTTC

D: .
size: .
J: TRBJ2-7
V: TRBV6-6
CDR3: CASSYTESSYEQYF
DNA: TGTGCCAGCAGTTATACGGAGAGCTCCTACGAGCAGTACTTC

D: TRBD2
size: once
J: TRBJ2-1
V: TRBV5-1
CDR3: CASSFPSSGLYNEQFF
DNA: TGCGCCAGCAGCTTTCCGTCTAGCGGGCTGTACAATGAGCAGTTCTTC